What follows are 5 T cell receptor beta chains derived from one specimen sequenced in a study of blood T cell repertoires in COVID-19. The data were produced by immunoSEQ multiplex PCR, yet TCRdb's version contains in-frame clones alone and is incomplete. Of 150,000 or so clones listed, approximately 84% are singletons. The sequenced sample was peripheral blood. These receptors were collected from an older woman with acute or convalescent COVID-19.

The rearrangement links TRBV3-1 (or the pseudogene TRBV3-2) to TRBJ1-3; D remains unclear. Trimming pared 5 bases from V and 4 bases from J, leaving 9 bases between. There are 13 residues in the CDR3. CDR1 LGHDT and CDR2 YNNKEL come from the germline V gene (reference sequence). CDR3 coding DNA: TGTGCCAGCAGCACATTGACAGGAAACACCATATATTTT. Amino acids: CASSTLTGNTIYF.

The chain has TRBV6-1 and TRBJ1-2; possibly TRBD1 for D (6 bases). In germline, CDR1 is MNHNS, CDR2 SASEGT. V was cut by 7 bases and J by 1 base, with 19 bases left in between. This CDR3 has 16 residues. Here the CDR3 DNA reads TGTGCCAGCACTGACGAACCGGGACACCTTAACTATGGCTACACCTTC. It specifies CASTDEPGHLNYGYTF.

The rearrangement uses TRBV10-3 and TRBJ2-7; no reliable D call. The CDR3 runs to 12 residues. The V gene's germline CDR1 is ENHRY and CDR2 SYGVKD. V was shortened by 2 bases and J by 4 bases, with 6 bases between the two germline ends. This CDR3 is CAISEQSYEQYF. The CDR3 DNA reads as TGTGCCATCAGTGAGCAGTCTTACGAGCAGTACTTC.

The chain couples TRBV28 to TRBJ1-1, with D tentatively TRBD1 (6 bases). V gave up 8 bases and J gave up 5 bases, with 21 bases separating them. The CDR3 length is 15 residues. The germline gives CDR1 MDHEN, CDR2 SYDVKM. CDR3 in amino acids: CASLTPPGRGTEAFF. CDR3 sequence (DNA): TGTGCCAGCCTCACCCCTCCAGGGAGGGGGACTGAAGCTTTCTTT.

The chain uses TRBV6-5 and TRBJ2-3; 7 positions match TRBD2. CDR3 length: 16 amino acids. Per germline, CDR1 MNHEY and CDR2 SVGAGI. V shed 4 bases, J shed 3 bases, and the junction held 10 bases outside the gene matches. For the CDR3, the DNA is TGTGCCAGCAGTTCCGGACTAGGGGTAGCGACAGATACGCAGTATTTT. Its protein is CASSSGLGVATDTQYF.